This TCR beta chain was sequenced for a study of blood T cell repertoires in COVID-19. Study details: Acute and convalescent COVID-19 samples came from the United States, Italy and Spain.

Original processing methods: Estimation of nucleated cell counts was performed using reference gene primer amplification. TCRdb's copy holds only in-frame clones and misses some; the assay was immunoSEQ multiplex PCR. The V and J calls and clone size are taken from that table; D and trimming were inferred from the DNA. The sample includes approximately 170,000 clones, about nine tenths of them seen just once. This CDR3 is 17 amino acids long. The germline V gene has CDR1 MNHEY and CDR2 SVGEGT. V dropped 2 bases and J dropped 0; count of bases not matched to a gene: 4. The sample taken for sequencing was peripheral blood. This receptor was identified in a woman between 65 and 79 years old with acute or convalescent COVID-19. The chain joins TRBV6-2 or TRBV6-3 to TRBJ2-7; 13 bases align to TRBD2. CDR3 sequence: CASSYGTSGASSYEQYF. CDR3 bases: TGTGCCAGCAGTTACGGGACTAGCGGGGCGAGCTCCTACGAGCAGTACTTC.